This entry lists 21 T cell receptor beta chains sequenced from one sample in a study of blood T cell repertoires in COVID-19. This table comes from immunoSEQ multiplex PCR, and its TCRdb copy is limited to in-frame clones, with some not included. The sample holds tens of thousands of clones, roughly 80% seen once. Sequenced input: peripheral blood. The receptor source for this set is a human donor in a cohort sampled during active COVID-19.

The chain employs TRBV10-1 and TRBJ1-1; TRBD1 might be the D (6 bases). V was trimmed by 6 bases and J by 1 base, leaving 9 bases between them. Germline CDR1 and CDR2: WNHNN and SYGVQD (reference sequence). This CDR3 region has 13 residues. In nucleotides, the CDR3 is TGCGCCAGCAGCGGACAGAGGAACACTGAAGCTTTCTTT. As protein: CASSGQRNTEAFF.

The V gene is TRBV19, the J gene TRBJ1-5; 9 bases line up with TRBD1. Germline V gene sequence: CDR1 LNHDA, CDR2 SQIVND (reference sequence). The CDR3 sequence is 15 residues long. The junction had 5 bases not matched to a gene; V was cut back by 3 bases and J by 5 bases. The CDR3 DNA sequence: TGTGCCAGTAGTATTGGGACAGGGAACCATCAGCCCCAGCATTTT. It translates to CASSIGTGNHQPQHF.

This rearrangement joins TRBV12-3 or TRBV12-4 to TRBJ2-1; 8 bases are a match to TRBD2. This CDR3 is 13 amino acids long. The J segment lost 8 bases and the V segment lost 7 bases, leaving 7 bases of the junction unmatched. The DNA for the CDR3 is TGTGCCAGCATAAGCGGGAGTTCGGATGAGCAGTTCTTC. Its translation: CASISGSSDEQFF.

The CDR3 coding sequence is TGTGCCAGCAATATACGGGTGACAGGGGGGTATTCACCCCTCCACTTT. Protein sequence: CASNIRVTGGYSPLHF. V gene TRBV6-6 combines with J gene TRBJ1-6, with TRBD1 matching over 9 bases. CDR1 and CDR2 (germline): MNHNY, SVGAGI (reference sequence). V was pared by 7 bases and J by 8 bases, with 12 bases of the junction left unmatched. The CDR3 consists of 16 residues.

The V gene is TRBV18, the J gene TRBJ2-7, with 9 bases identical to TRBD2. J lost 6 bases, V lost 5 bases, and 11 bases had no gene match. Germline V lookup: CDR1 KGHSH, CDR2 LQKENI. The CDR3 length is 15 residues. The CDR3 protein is CASSGGVAGVSEQYF. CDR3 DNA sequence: TGTGCCAGCTCAGGAGGTGTAGCGGGAGTATCCGAGCAGTACTTC.

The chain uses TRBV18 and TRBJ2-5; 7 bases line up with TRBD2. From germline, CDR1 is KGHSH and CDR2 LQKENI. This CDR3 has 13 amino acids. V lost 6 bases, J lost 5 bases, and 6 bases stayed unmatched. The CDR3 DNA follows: TGTGCCAGCTCCCGCGGGGGTATGGAGACCCAGTACTTC. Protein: CASSRGGMETQYF.

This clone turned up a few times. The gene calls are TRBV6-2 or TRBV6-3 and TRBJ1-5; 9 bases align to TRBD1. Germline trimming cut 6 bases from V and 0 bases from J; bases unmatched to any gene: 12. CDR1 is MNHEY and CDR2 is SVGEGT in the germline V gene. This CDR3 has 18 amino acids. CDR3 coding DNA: TGTGCCAGCAGCCGACGGGGGACAGGGATTTATAGCAATCAGCCCCAGCATTTT. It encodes CASSRRGTGIYSNQPQHF.

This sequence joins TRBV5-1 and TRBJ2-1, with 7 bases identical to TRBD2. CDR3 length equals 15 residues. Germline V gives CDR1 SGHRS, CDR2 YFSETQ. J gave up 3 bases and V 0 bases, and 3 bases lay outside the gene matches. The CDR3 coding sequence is TGCGCCAGCAGCTTGGATCCTAGCGGCTACAATGAGCAGTTCTTC. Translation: CASSLDPSGYNEQFF.

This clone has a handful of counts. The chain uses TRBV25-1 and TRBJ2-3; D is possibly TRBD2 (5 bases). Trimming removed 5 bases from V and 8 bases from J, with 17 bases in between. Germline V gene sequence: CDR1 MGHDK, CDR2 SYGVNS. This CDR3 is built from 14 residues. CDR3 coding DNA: TGTGCCAGCAGTACAACTAGAGGGCGGAGTACGCAGTATTTT. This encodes CASSTTRGRSTQYF.

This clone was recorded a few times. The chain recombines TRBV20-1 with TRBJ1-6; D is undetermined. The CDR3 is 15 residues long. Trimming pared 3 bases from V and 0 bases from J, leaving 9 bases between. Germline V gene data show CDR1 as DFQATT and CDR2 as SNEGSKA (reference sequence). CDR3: CSASSWSSYNSPLHF. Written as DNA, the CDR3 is TGCAGTGCTAGTTCCTGGAGCTCCTATAATTCACCCCTCCACTTT.

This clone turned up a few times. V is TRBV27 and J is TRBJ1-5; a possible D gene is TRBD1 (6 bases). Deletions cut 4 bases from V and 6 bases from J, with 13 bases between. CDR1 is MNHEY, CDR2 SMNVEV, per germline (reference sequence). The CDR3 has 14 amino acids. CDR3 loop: CASSSAGVSQPQHF. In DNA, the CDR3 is TGTGCCAGCAGTTCCGCAGGGGTAAGTCAGCCCCAGCATTTT.

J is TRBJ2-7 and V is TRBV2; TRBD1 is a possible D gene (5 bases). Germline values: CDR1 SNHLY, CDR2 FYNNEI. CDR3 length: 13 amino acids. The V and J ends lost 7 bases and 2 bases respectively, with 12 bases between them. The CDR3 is CASKRGIAYEQYF. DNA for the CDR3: TGTGCCAGCAAAAGGGGAATTGCCTACGAGCAGTACTTC.

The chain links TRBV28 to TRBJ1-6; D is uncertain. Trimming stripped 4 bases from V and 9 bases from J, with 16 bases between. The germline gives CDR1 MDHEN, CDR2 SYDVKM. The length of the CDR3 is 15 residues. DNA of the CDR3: TGTGCCAGCAGTTCGCTCCCGCCTGGGAGTTCACCCCTCCACTTT. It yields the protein CASSSLPPGSSPLHF.

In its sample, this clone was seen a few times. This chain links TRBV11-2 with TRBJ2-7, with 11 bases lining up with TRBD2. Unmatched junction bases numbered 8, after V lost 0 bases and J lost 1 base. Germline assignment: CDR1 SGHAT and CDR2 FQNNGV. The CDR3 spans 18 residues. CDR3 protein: CASSLEPHLAGGSYEQYF. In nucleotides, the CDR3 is TGTGCCAGCAGCTTAGAACCGCATCTAGCGGGAGGTTCCTACGAGCAGTACTTC.

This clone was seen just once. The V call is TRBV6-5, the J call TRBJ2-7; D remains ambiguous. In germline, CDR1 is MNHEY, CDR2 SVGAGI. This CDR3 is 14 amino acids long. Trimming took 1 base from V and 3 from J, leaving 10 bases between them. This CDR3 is CASSYYKERYEQYF. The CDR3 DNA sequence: TGTGCCAGCAGTTACTATAAAGAGCGCTACGAGCAGTACTTC.

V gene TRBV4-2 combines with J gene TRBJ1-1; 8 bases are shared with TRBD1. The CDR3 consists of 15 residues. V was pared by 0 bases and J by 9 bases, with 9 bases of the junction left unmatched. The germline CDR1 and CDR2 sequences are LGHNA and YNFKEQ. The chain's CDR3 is CASSQEVPQGAKAFF. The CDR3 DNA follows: TGTGCCAGCAGCCAAGAGGTCCCCCAGGGGGCAAAAGCTTTCTTT.

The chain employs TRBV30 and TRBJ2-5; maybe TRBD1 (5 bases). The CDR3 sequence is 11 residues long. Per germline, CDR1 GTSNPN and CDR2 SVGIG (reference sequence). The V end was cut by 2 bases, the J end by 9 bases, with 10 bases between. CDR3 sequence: CAWSILGPQYF. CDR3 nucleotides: TGTGCCTGGAGTATTTTGGGGCCCCAGTACTTC.

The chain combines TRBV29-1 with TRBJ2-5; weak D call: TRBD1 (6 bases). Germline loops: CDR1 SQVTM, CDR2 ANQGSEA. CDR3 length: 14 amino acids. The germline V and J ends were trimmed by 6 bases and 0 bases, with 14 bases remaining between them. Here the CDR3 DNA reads TGCAGCGTGACCAGTCAGGGGTACCAAGAGACCCAGTACTTC. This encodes CSVTSQGYQETQYF.

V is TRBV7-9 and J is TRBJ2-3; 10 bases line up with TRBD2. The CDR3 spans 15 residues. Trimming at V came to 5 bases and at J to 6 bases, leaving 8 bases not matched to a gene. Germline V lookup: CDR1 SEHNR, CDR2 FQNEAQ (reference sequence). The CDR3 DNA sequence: TGTGCCAGCAGCCGAATTAGCGGGAGGCGGGATACGCAGTATTTT. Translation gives CASSRISGRRDTQYF.

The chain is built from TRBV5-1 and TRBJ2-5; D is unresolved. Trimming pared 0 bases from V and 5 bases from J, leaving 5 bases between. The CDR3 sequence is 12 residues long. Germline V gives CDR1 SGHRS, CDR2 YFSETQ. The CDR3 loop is CASSLAFETQYF. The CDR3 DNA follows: TGCGCCAGCAGCTTGGCCTTTGAGACCCAGTACTTC. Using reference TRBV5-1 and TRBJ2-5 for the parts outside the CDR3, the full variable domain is KAGVTQTPRYLIKTRGQQVTLSCSPISGHRSVSWYQQTPGQGLQFLFEYFSETQRNKGNFPGRFSGRQFSNSRSEMNVSTLELGDSALYLCASSLAFETQYFGPGTRLLVL.

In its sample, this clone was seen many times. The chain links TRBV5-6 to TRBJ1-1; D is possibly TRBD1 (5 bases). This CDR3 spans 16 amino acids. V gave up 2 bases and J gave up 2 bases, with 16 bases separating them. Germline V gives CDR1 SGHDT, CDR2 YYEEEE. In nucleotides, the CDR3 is TGTGCCAGCAGCTTTGGAAGGATGAGGACAAACACTGAAGCTTTCTTT. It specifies CASSFGRMRTNTEAFF.